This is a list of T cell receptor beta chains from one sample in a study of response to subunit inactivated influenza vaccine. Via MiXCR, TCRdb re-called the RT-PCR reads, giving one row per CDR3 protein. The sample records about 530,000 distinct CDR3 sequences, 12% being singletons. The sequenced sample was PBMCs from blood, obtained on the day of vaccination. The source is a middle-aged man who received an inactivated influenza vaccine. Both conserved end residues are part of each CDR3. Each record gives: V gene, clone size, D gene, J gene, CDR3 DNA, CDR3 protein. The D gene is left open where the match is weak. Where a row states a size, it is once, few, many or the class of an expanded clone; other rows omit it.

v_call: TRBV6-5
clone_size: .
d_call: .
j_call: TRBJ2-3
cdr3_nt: TGTGCCAGCAGTTACTCTTCGCAGGAGACAGATACGCAGTATTTT
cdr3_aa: CASSYSSQETDTQYF

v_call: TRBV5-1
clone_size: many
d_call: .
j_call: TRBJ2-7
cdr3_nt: TGCGCCAGCAGCTTGGGGCCAGGGGAGTACGAGCAGTACTTC
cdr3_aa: CASSLGPGEYEQYF

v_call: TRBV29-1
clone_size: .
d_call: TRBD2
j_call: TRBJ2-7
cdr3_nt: TGCAGCGTTGAATCCCAGCGGGAGGGCTTCGAGCAGTACTTC
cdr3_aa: CSVESQREGFEQYF

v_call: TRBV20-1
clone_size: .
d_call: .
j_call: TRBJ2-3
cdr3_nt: TGCAGTGCTAGAAACGGCAGGGAAGGCACAGATACGCAGTATTTT
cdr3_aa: CSARNGREGTDTQYF

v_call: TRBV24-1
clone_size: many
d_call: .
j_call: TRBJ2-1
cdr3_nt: TGTGCCACCAGTGACCAGAGGACAGCCTCCTACAATGAGCAGTTCTTC
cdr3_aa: CATSDQRTASYNEQFF

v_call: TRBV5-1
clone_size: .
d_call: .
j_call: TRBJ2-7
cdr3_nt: TGCGCCAGCAGCTTGGGCGGGGAACCCTCCTACGAGCAGTACTTC
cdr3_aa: CASSLGGEPSYEQYF

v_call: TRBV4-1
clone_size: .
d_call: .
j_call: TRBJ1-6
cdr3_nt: TGCGCCAGCAGCCAAGTGTTGGTAGATTCACCCCTCCACTTT
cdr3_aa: CASSQVLVDSPLHF

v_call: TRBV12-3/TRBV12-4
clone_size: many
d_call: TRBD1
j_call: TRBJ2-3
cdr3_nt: TGTGCCAGCAGTTCCAGGGGGCTCAGCACAGATACGCAGTATTTT
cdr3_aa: CASSSRGLSTDTQYF

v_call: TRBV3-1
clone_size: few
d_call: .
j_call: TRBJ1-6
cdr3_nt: TGTGCCAGCAGCCAAGCCCGTGGCGCTTTTGGGACACCCCTCCACTTT
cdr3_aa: CASSQARGAFGTPLHF

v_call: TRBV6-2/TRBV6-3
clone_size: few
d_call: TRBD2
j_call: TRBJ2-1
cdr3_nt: TGTGCCAGCAGTCCTAGCGGGAGATGGAATGAGCAGTTCTTC
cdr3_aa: CASSPSGRWNEQFF

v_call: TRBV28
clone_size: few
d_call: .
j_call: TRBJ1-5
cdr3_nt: TGTGCCAGCACTCCACCCCAACCCGGCAGGTCTCAGCCCCAGCATTTT
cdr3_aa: CASTPPQPGRSQPQHF

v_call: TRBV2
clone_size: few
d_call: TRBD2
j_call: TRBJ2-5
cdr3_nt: TGTGCCAGCAGCGGGACTAGCGGGAGCCGGGAGACCCAGTACTTC
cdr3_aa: CASSGTSGSRETQYF

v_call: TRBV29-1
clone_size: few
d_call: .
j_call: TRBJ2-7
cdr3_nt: TGCAGCGGGGGGGACAGCCTTCTCTACGAGCAGTACTTC
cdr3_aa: CSGGDSLLYEQYF

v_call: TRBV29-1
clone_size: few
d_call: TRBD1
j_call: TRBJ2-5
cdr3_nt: TGCAGCGTTGGTGACAGGGCCCCGGAGACCCAGTACTTC
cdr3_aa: CSVGDRAPETQYF

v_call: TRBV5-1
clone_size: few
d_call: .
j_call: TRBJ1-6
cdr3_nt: TGCGCCAGCAGCTTGGAGGCGAGGGGCAGCTCCTATAATTCACCCCTCCACTTT
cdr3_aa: CASSLEARGSSYNSPLHF

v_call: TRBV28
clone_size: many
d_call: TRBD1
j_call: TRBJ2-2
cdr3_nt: TGTGCCAGCAGGCGGACAGGGGGCCTCGCCGGGGAGCTGTTTTTT
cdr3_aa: CASRRTGGLAGELFF

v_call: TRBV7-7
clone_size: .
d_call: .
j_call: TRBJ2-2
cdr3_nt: TGTGCTAGCAGCTTTGACCGGAACGGGGAGCTGTTTTTT
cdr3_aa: CASSFDRNGELFF

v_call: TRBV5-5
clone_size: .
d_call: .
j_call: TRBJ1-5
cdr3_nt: TGTGCCAGCAGCTTGCACACCGGGGCGAGCAATCAGCCCCAGCATTTT
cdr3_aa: CASSLHTGASNQPQHF

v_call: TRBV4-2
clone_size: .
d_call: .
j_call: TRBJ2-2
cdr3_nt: TGTGCCAGCAGCCAAGAGGTGCCCGGGGAGCTGTTTTTT
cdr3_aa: CASSQEVPGELFF

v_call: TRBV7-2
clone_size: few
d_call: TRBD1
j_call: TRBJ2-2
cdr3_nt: TGTGCCAGCAGCACCCGGGACAGCACCGGGGAGCTGTTTTTT
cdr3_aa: CASSTRDSTGELFF

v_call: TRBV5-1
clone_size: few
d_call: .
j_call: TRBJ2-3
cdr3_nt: TGCGCCAGCAGCTTGGCTCTAGTTCCAGATACGCAGTATTTT
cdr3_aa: CASSLALVPDTQYF

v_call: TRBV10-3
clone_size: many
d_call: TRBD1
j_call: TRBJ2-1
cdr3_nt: TGTGCCATCAGTGAGTCCCAGGGGGCTTCTAATGAGCAGTTCTTC
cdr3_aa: CAISESQGASNEQFF

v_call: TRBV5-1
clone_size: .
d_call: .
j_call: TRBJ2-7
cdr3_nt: TGCGCCAGCAGCTCCCAGCCGACCTACGAGCAGTACTTC
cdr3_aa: CASSSQPTYEQYF

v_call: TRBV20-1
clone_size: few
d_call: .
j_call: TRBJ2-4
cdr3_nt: TGCAGTGCCCGACAGGGACTTCTAGCCAAAAACATTCAGTACTTC
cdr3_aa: CSARQGLLAKNIQYF

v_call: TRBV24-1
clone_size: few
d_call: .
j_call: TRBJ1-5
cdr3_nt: TGTGCCACCAGTTCCTGGGGGAGCAATCAGCCCCAGCATTTT
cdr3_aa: CATSSWGSNQPQHF

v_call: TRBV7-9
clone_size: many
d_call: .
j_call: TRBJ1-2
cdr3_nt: TGTGCCAGCAGCTTAGGGACAGCGAAGTATGGCTACACCTTC
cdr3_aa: CASSLGTAKYGYTF

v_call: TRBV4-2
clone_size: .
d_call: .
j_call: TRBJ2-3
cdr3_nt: TGTGCCAGCAGCCAAGGGCCAGATAACTACGTGCTCACAGATACGCAGTATTTT
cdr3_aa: CASSQGPDNYVLTDTQYF

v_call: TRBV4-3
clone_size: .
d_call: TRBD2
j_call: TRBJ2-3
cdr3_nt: TGCGCCAGCAGCCAAAATCTAGCGGGGATCGGAGATACGCAGTATTTT
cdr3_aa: CASSQNLAGIGDTQYF

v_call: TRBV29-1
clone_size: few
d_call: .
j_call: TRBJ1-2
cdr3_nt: TGCAGCGTTCGAAACAGGGATTTCTATGGCTACACCTTC
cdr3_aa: CSVRNRDFYGYTF

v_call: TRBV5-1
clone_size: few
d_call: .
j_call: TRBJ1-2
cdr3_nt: TGCGCCAGCAGCAGGGAGCTTAACTATGGCTACACCTTC
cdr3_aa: CASSRELNYGYTF

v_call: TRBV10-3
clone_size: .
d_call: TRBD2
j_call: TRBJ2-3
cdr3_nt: TGTGCCATCAGTGAATCATTAGCGGGAGTTGGCTCAGATACGCAGTATTTT
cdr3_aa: CAISESLAGVGSDTQYF

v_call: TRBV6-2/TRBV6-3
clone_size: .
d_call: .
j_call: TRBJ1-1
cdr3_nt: TGTGCCAGCAGTTACTCGTGGGACGGCACTGAAGCTTTCTTT
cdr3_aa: CASSYSWDGTEAFF

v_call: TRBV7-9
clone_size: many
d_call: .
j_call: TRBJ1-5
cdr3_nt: TGTGCCAGCAGCTTCGCAGGGGATCAGCCCCAGCATTTT
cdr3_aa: CASSFAGDQPQHF

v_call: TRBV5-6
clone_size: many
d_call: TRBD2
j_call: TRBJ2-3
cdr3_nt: TGTGCCAGCAGCCCGTGGACTAGCGAAGATACGCAGTATTTT
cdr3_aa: CASSPWTSEDTQYF

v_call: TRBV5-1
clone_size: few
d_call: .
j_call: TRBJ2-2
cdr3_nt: TGCGCCAGCAGCTTGGTAGGGACGGACACCGGGGAGCTGTTTTTT
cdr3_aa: CASSLVGTDTGELFF

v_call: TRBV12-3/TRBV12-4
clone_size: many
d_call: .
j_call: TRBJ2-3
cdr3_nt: TGTGCCAGCAGTTTGGATTCAGGGACTAGCACAGATACGCAGTATTTT
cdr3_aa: CASSLDSGTSTDTQYF

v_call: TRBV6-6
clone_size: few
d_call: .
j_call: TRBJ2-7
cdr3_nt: TGTGCCAGCAGTTACTCGGAGGACTACGAGCAGTACTTC
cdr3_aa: CASSYSEDYEQYF

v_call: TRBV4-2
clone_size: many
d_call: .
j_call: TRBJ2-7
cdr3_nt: TGTGCCAGCAGCCAAGATCGACACCTATACGAGCAGTACTTC
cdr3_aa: CASSQDRHLYEQYF

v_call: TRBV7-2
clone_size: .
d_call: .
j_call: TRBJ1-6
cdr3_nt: TGTGCCAGCAGCCAGGGGTCACCCCTCCACTTT
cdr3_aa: CASSQGSPLHF

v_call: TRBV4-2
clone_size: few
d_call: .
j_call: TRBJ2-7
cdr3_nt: TGTGCCAGCAGCCAAGATTTTGGCGCCTACGAGCAGTACTTC
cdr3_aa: CASSQDFGAYEQYF

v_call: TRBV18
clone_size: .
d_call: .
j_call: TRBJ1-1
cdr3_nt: TGTGCCAGCTCAATCACGGACAGCGGGTCTGAAGCTTTCTTT
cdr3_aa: CASSITDSGSEAFF

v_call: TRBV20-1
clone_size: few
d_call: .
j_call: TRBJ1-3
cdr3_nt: TGCAGTGCTAGAGATATACAGTTCTCTGGAAACACCATATATTTT
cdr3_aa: CSARDIQFSGNTIYF

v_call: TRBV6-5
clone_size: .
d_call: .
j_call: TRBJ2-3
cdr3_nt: TGTGCCAGCAGTTACCTGCGGGGCACAGATACGCAGTATTTT
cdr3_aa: CASSYLRGTDTQYF

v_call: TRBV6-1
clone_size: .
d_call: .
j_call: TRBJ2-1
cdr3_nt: TGTGCCAGCAGTGGAGCAGGACAGAGAAACAATGAGCAGTTCTTC
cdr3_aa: CASSGAGQRNNEQFF

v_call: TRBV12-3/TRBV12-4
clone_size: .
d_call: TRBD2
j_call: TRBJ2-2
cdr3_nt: TGTGCCAGCAGTTTATCATATCTAGCGGGAGGGCCGGGCGGGGAGCTGTTTTTT
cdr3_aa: CASSLSYLAGGPGGELFF

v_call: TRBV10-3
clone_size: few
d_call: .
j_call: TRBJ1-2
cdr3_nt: TGTGCCATCAGTGAGTCGGAGGGGAACTATGGCTACACCTTC
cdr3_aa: CAISESEGNYGYTF

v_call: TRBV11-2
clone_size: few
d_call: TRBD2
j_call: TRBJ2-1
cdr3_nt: TGTGCCAGCAGCTCCCGGGGACTAGCGGGTCACCAGGGGTATGAGCAGTTCTTC
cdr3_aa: CASSSRGLAGHQGYEQFF

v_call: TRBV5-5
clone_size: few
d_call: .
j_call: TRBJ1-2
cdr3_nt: TGTGCCAGCAGCTTGGTAGACTTCGGCTACACCTTC
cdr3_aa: CASSLVDFGYTF

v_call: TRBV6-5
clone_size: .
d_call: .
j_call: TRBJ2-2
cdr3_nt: TGTGCCAGCAGGAAGGGGGCCGGGGAGCTGTTTTTT
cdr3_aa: CASRKGAGELFF

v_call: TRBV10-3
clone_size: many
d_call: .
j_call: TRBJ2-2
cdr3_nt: TGTGCCATCAGTGGCCCCGTGCGGCAGAGCACCGGGGAGCTGTTTTTT
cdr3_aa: CAISGPVRQSTGELFF

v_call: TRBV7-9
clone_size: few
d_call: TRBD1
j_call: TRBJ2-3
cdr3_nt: TGTGCCAGCAGCTTCCGGGACAGGGGGTTAAGCACAGATACGCAGTATTTT
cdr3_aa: CASSFRDRGLSTDTQYF

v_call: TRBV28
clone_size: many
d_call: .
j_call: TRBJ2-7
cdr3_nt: TGTGCCAGCAGCAGGGTCTCCTACGAGCAGTACTTC
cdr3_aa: CASSRVSYEQYF

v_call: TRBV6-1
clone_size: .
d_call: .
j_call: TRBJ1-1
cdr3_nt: TGTGCCAGCAGTCCCTTCGCCGGTGGGAACACTGAAGCTTTCTTT
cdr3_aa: CASSPFAGGNTEAFF

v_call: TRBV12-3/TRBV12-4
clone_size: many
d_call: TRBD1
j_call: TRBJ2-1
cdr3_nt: TGTGCCACCGGGCACCGGGACAGGGGGACCAATGAGCAGTTCTTC
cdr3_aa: CATGHRDRGTNEQFF

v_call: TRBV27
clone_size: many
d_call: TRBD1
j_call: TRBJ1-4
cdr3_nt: TGTGCCAGCAGCCCGGGACAGCTCAATGAAAAACTGTTTTTT
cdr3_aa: CASSPGQLNEKLFF